This T cell receptor (beta chain) was sequenced during a study of T cells in Graves' hyperthyroidism and ophthalmopathy. Exclusion criteria comprised uncontrolled infection, other autoimmune disease, pregnancy or lactation. In making diagnoses, clinical symptoms, serum thyroxine and TRAb, thyroid ultrasound and orbital computed tomography were all used. From 8.5 to 10 ml of fresh peripheral blood, PBMCs were isolated. This clonotype was counted many times. J lost 4 bases, V lost 7 bases, and 8 bases had no gene match. Germline CDR1 MDHEN, CDR2 SYDVKM. CDR3 length equals 14 residues. Amplification of TCR beta CDR3 regions was performed using RNA transcripts as template. RT-PCR in the first round (using the HTBI primer set) targeted the TCR CDR3. TCRdb called the multiplex PCR reads again in MiXCR, with one record for every CDR3 protein. The sample consists of a few hundred thousand distinct CDR3 sequences, more than 13% of them appearing once.

This clonotype was obtained from a woman in her 30s with Graves' hyperthyroidism. Sequencing input: blood. The chain employs TRBV28 and TRBJ2-7; TRBD1 aligns across 9 bases. The CDR3 sequence is CASMSGQGKYEQYF. The CDR3 bases are TGTGCCAGCATGTCGGGACAGGGTAAATACGAGCAGTACTTC. The variable domain in full, with the rest retrieved from reference TRBV28 and TRBJ2-7, is DVKVTQSSRYLVKRTGEKVFLECVQDMDHENMFWYRQDPGLGLRLIYFSYDVKMKEKGDIPEGYSVSREKKERFSLILESASTNQTSMYLCASMSGQGKYEQYFGPGTRLTVT.